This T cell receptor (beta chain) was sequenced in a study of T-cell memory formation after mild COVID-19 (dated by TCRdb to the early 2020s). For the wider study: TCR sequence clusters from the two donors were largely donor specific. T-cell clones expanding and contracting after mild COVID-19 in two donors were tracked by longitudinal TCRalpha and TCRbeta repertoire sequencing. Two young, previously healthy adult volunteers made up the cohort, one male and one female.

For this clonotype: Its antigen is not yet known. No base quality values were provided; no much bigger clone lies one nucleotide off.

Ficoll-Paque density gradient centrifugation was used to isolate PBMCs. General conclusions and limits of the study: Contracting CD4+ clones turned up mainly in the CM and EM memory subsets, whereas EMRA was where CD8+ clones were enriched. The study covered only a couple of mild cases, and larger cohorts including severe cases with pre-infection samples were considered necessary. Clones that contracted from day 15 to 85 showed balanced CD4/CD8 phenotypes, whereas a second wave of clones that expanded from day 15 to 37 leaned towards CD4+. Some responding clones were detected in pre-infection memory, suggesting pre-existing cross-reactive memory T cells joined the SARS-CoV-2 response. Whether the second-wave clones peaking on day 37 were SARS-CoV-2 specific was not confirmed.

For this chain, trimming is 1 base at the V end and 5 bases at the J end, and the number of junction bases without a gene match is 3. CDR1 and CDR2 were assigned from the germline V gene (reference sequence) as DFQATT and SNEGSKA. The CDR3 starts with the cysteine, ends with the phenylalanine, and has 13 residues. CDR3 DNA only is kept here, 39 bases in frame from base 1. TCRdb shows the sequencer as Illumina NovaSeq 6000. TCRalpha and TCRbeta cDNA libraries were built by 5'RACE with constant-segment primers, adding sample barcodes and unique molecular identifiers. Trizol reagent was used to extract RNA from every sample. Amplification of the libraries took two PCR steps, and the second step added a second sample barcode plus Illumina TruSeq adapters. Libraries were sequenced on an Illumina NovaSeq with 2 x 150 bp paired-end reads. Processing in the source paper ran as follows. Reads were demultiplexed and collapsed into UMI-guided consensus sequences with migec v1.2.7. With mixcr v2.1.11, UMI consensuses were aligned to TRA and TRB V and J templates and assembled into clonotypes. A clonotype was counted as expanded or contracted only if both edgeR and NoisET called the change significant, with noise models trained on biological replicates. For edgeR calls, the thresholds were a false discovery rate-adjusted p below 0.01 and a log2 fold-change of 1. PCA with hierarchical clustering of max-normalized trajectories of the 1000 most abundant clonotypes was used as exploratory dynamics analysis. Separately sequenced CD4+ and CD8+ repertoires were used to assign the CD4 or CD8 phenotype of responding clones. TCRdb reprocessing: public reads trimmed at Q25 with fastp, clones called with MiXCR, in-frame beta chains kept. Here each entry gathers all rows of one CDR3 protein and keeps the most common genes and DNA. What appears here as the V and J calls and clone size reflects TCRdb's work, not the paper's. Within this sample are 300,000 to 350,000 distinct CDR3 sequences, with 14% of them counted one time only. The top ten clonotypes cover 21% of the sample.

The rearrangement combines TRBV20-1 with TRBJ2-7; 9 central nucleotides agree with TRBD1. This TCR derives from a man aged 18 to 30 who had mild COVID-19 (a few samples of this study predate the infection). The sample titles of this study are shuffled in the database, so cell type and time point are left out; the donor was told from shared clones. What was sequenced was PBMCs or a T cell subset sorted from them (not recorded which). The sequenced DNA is TGCAGTGCTAGAGCGGACAGGGGACACGAGCAGTACTTC. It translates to CSARADRGHEQYF.